The following is a TCR beta chain sequence with its context. This entry is derived from a study of blood T cell repertoires in COVID-19. Assay: immunoSEQ multiplex PCR; the TCRdb copy retains only in-frame clones and omits some. The repertoire consists of 150,000 to 200,000 clones, with more than 75% occurring once and the leading ten covering roughly a sixth. This CDR3 comprises 16 residues. V lost 8 bases and J lost 4; bases outside the gene matches: 16. Germline V gene lookup returns CDR1 SEHNR and CDR2 FQNEAQ (reference sequence). Input material: peripheral blood. The V and J genes are TRBV7-9 and TRBJ2-5; 7 bases line up with TRBD2. The TCR comes from a man aged 60 to 75 with active or convalescent COVID-19. For the CDR3, the DNA is TGTGCCAGCCGACTTGGGAGGGACTCAAGAAGAGAGACCCAGTACTTC. It translates to CASRLGRDSRRETQYF. The whole variable domain, filled in from reference TRBV7-9 and TRBJ2-5, reads DTGVSQNPRHKITKRGQNVTFRCDPISEHNRLYWYRQTLGQGPEFLTYFQNEAQLEKSRLLSDRFSAERPKGSFSTLEIQRTEQGDSAMYLCASRLGRDSRRETQYFGPGTRLLVL.